Shown below are 23 T cell receptor beta chains from a single sample sequenced in a study of T-cell memory formation after mild COVID-19. TCRdb independently ran MiXCR on the 5' RACE reads; one entry per CDR3 protein. This repertoire shows about 320,000 distinct CDR3 sequences, roughly 13% found once; its top ten account for roughly 23%. The sequencing sample was made of PBMCs or a T cell subset sorted from them (not recorded which). The receptors derive from a young man who had mild COVID-19 (a few samples of this study predate the infection). Cell type and time point are not known.

The gene calls are TRBV12-3 or TRBV12-4 and TRBJ2-5; either TRBD1 or TRBD2 may fit D (5 bases each). The CDR3 spans 12 residues. V shed 5 bases and J shed 10 bases, with 14 bases lying between them. CDR3 coding DNA: TGTGCCAGCAGTCAAGATCCGAGGGGCCAGTACTTC. Its protein is CASSQDPRGQYF.

The rearrangement uses TRBV23-1 and TRBJ2-7, with a weak D call TRBD1 (5 bases). TRBV23-1 is flagged as an ORF with uncertain function. V was pared by 6 bases and J by 3 bases, with 21 bases between. The CDR3 is 16 amino acids. CDR3 bases: TGCGCCAGCAGACGTCCGCCGGGCAGGGCGGTCTACGAGCAGTACGTC. This encodes CASRRPPGRAVYEQYV.

This clonotype appeared a few times. Compared with germline, one end of the junction differs, possibly owing to a read error. J is TRBJ1-1 and V is TRBV6-2 or TRBV6-3; TRBD1 is a possible D gene (5 bases). CDR1 and CDR2 from the germline V gene are MNHEY and SVGEGT. The CDR3 loop spans 13 amino acids. The CDR3 DNA reads TGCCACCCGCACCCTCCGGGGCGGGATAAAGCTTTCTTT. This sequence encodes CHPHPPGRDKAFF.

This clonotype was seen more than once but under ten times. CDR3 amino acids: CASSVGGPHEQYF. CDR3 DNA: TGTGCCAGCAGCGTAGGGGGGCCCCACGAGCAGTACTTC. The chain employs TRBV9 and TRBJ2-7; tentatively, D is TRBD1 (6 bases). The CDR3 is 13 amino acids. Between the trimmed V and J ends, which lost 0 bases and 5 bases, there was a span of 9 bases. CDR1 and CDR2 (germline): SGDLS, YYNGEE. Full variable domain (rest looked up from reference TRBV9 and TRBJ2-7): DSGVTQTPKHLITATGQRVTLRCSPRSGDLSVYWYQQSLDQGLQFLIQYYNGEERAKGNILERFSAQQFPDLHSELNLSSLELGDSALYFCASSVGGPHEQYFGPGTRLTVT.

In this sample, this clonotype turned up a few times. A junction boundary mismatches the germline segment, possibly from a read error. The rearrangement links TRBV7-9 to TRBJ1-3, with D possibly TRBD1 on 6 matching bases. This CDR3 region has 16 residues. Germline lookup yields CDR1 SEHNR and CDR2 FQNEAQ (reference sequence). CDR3 region: CASSLLQGLSGNTTYF. CDR3 DNA sequence: TGTGCCAGCAGCTTGCTACAGGGCCTCTCTGGAAACACCACATATTTT.

This clonotype was picked up a small number of times. V usage is TRBV3-1 and J usage is TRBJ1-4; D gene unclear. V lost 2 bases and J 7 bases, leaving 11 bases between the germline ends. The germline V gene encodes CDR1 LGHDT and CDR2 YNNKEL (reference sequence). The CDR3 loop spans 14 amino acids. The CDR3 loop is CASSQNSNSEKLFF. In DNA, the CDR3 is TGTGCCAGCAGCCAAAACAGTAACAGTGAAAAACTGTTTTTT.

In its sample, this clonotype was seen a few times. Sequence at one end of the junction differs from germline and may be a read error. The DNA of the CDR3 is TGTGCCAGCAGCGCCGCAGGGGAGAGGCTCTTT. Its protein is CASSAAGERLF. The chain joins TRBV9 to TRBJ1-1, with a tentative D call TRBD1 (6 bases). CDR1 and CDR2 (germline): SGDLS, YYNGEE. The CDR3 covers 11 residues.

This chain uses TRBV7-2 with TRBJ1-2, with D uncertain. This CDR3 has 14 residues. V lost 2 bases and J 7 bases, leaving 14 bases between the germline ends. CDR1 is SGHTA, CDR2 FQGNSA, per germline. Here the CDR3 reads CASSLPSFGFGYTF. The CDR3 DNA reads TGTGCCAGCAGCTTACCGTCGTTTGGTTTTGGCTACACCTTC.

This clonotype showed up just a few times. V is TRBV6-1 and J is TRBJ2-5; a weak D match, TRBD2 (7 bases). CDR1 MNHNS and CDR2 SASEGT come from the germline V gene. Between the trimmed V and J ends, which lost 8 bases and 6 bases, there was a span of 19 bases. The CDR3 has 14 amino acids. For the CDR3, the DNA is TGTGCCAGCTCAAACATGGGGGGGCTACAGACCCAGTACTTC. Protein sequence: CASSNMGGLQTQYF.

This clonotype has only a few counts. This sequence joins TRBV7-2 and TRBJ2-1, with 10 bases fitting TRBD1. The ends lost 5 bases at V and 6 bases at J; junction bases unmatched: 13. This CDR3 comprises 17 residues. The germline CDR1 and CDR2 sequences are SGHTA and FQGNSA. The chain's CDR3 is CASSRSWGQGTANEQFF. CDR3 bases: TGTGCCAGCAGCCGAAGCTGGGGACAGGGGACCGCCAATGAGCAGTTCTTC.

The sample holds a few counts of this clonotype. The genes are TRBV12-3 or TRBV12-4 and TRBJ2-5; weak D call: TRBD1 (6 bases). This CDR3 contains 14 residues. Trimming cost V 6 bases and J 5 bases, with 16 bases left between them. CDR3 DNA sequence: TGTGCCAGCAGCCTAGGACAGTCTCGGGAGACCCAGTACTTC. Amino acids: CASSLGQSRETQYF.

In its sample, this clonotype was seen a few times. The J gene is TRBJ2-3, the V gene TRBV6-2 or TRBV6-3, with TRBD2 identical over 11 bases. Unmatched junction bases numbered 7, after V lost 6 bases and J lost 2 bases. This CDR3 contains 16 residues. The germline V gene encodes CDR1 MNHEY and CDR2 SVGEGT. The CDR3 bases are TGTGCCAGCAGCTCCGCTAGCGGGGGGTTCACAGATACGCAGTATTTT. Amino acid sequence: CASSSASGGFTDTQYF.

This clonotype occurred many times. The junction does not match germline at one end; this may be a read error. The chain couples TRBV12-3 or TRBV12-4 to TRBJ2-1; D tentatively fits TRBD1 or TRBD2 (5 bases each). There are 14 residues in the CDR3. CDR3 protein: CASSLGESYNEQFF. CDR3 coding DNA: TGTGCGAGCAGTTTAGGGGAGTCCTACAATGAGCAGTTCTTC.

The chain couples TRBV24-1 to TRBJ2-5; D is ambiguous. CDR1 is KGHDR and CDR2 is SFDVKD in the germline V gene. V shed 1 base and J shed 4 bases, with 3 bases lying between them. The CDR3 is 12 amino acids. The CDR3 loop reads CATSDFAETQYF. The CDR3 bases are TGTGCCACCAGTGATTTCGCAGAGACCCAGTACTTC.

The chain couples TRBV6-5 to TRBJ2-5; D gene uncertain. The germline V gene has CDR1 MNHEY and CDR2 SVGAGI. V dropped 6 bases and J dropped 9 bases, with 17 bases sitting between them. This CDR3 is built from 13 residues. CDR3 nucleotides: TGTGCCAGCAGCCAAGACCCAGAGTCGGCCCAGTACTTC. Its protein is CASSQDPESAQYF.

The rearrangement joins TRBV24-1 to TRBJ1-6, with unresolved D. The length of the CDR3 is 11 residues. CDR1 KGHDR and CDR2 SFDVKD come from the germline V gene. The V and J ends lost 4 bases and 8 bases respectively, with 2 bases between them. The CDR3 here is CATSEDSPLHF. The CDR3 nucleotides read TGTGCCACCAGTGAGGATTCACCCCTCCACTTT.

This sequence joins TRBV10-3 and TRBJ2-3; TRBD2 agrees at 13 bases. With 10 bases clipped from V and 4 bases from J, the junction kept 5 bases outside the gene matches. Germline values: CDR1 ENHRY, CDR2 SYGVKD. The CDR3 length is 14 residues. The CDR3 DNA sequence: TGTGCCACCCGGACTAGCGGGGGCCCAGATACGCAGTATTTT. It is translated as CATRTSGGPDTQYF.

Here the CDR3 reads CASSLRPGQGAEETQYF. Written as DNA, the CDR3 is TGTGCCAGCAGCCTAAGACCGGGACAGGGGGCCGAAGAGACCCAGTACTTC. This rearrangement joins TRBV3-1 to TRBJ2-5; 12 bases agree with TRBD1. This CDR3 is built from 17 residues. V lost 4 bases and J lost 3; bases outside the gene matches: 9. Germline V gives CDR1 LGHDT, CDR2 YNNKEL (reference sequence).

The V gene is TRBV24-1, the J gene TRBJ1-6; D not certain. Germline assignment: CDR1 KGHDR and CDR2 SFDVKD. The V gene lost 4 bases and the J gene lost 3 bases, with 12 bases spanning the gap. This CDR3 has 16 residues. The CDR3 here is CATSDSRRGYNSPLHF. DNA for the CDR3: TGTGCCACCAGTGACTCCCGGAGAGGCTATAATTCACCCCTCCACTTT.

V is TRBV11-2 and J is TRBJ2-6; perhaps TRBD1 as D (5 bases). Germline V CDR1 and CDR2: SGHAT, FQNNGV. Deletions cut 6 bases from V and 4 bases from J, with 10 bases between. This CDR3 has 14 residues. The CDR3 loop reads CASSSRVGANVLTF. The CDR3 coding sequence is TGTGCCAGCAGTTCCAGGGTGGGGGCCAACGTCCTGACTTTC.

A few counts support this clonotype. The V gene is TRBV2, the J gene TRBJ1-2; 8 bases agree with TRBD1. Germline values: CDR1 SNHLY, CDR2 FYNNEI. Trimming at V came to 7 bases and at J to 7 bases, leaving 17 bases not matched to a gene. The CDR3 runs 16 residues. The CDR3 DNA is TGTGCCAGCACTCTGAAGTGGGGCAGGGGGCAATTTGGCTACACCTTC. Protein sequence: CASTLKWGRGQFGYTF.

This clonotype was found many times. The chain employs TRBV20-1 and TRBJ2-7; TRBD2 aligns across 9 bases. The CDR3 spans 14 residues. Trimming took 5 bases from V and 4 from J; bases not matched to a gene: 9. Germline loops: CDR1 DFQATT, CDR2 SNEGSKA (reference sequence). The DNA of the CDR3 is TGCAGTGCTTACCCTAAGCGGGGGGCTTACGAGCAGTACTTC. It specifies CSAYPKRGAYEQYF.

This clonotype came up many times. This sequence joins TRBV6-2 or TRBV6-3 and TRBJ1-1, with a tentative D call TRBD1 (6 bases). This CDR3 comprises 13 residues. Per germline, CDR1 MNHEY and CDR2 SVGEGT. Trimming shortened V by 9 bases and J by 5 bases, and 16 bases separated the two germline ends. CDR3 region: CASWDTDGTEAFF. Written as DNA, the CDR3 is TGTGCCAGTTGGGACACAGACGGGACTGAAGCTTTCTTT.